Listed below are T cell receptor beta chains from one sample, sequenced in a study of beta chain features in type 1 diabetes. Assay: immunoSEQ multiplex PCR; the TCRdb copy retains only in-frame clones and omits some. The sample holds about 650,000 clones, 9.5% to 15% seen once. The sample was naive CD4+ T cells from blood. The receptors were sampled from a young man with type 1 diabetes. Both conserved end residues are part of each CDR3. Fields, in order: D gene, J gene, clone size, CDR3 length, V gene, CDR3 protein, CDR3 DNA. D genes are given only for firm matches. The listing skips clone size in some rows; elsewhere it reads once, few, many or a size class.

D: .; J: TRBJ2-1; size: .; length: 15; V: TRBV15; CDR3: CATSRDPGLNNEQFF; DNA: TGTGCCACCAGCAGAGACCCAGGGCTTAACAATGAGCAGTTCTTC
D: TRBD2; J: TRBJ2-3; size: .; length: 15; V: TRBV7-3; CDR3: CASTLPGGGTDTQYF; DNA: TGTGCCAGCACGCTCCCTGGCGGGGGGACAGATACGCAGTATTTT
D: .; J: TRBJ2-3; size: .; length: 15; V: TRBV6-5; CDR3: CASSLAPHRTDTQYF; DNA: TGTGCCAGCAGCCTGGCCCCACATCGCACAGATACGCAGTATTTT
D: .; J: TRBJ2-7; size: few; length: 13; V: TRBV11-2; CDR3: CASSKDRTYEQYF; DNA: TGTGCCAGCAGCAAGGACAGAACCTACGAGCAGTACTTC
D: .; J: TRBJ2-3; size: .; length: 13; V: TRBV6-5; CDR3: CASSAFNTDTQYF; DNA: TGTGCCAGCAGCGCCTTCAACACAGATACGCAGTATTTT
D: TRBD1; J: TRBJ2-4; size: .; length: 14; V: TRBV6-6; CDR3: CASSNKGQGDIQYF; DNA: TGTGCCAGCAGTAACAAGGGACAGGGGGACATTCAGTACTTC
D: TRBD2; J: TRBJ2-3; size: few; length: 15; V: TRBV9; CDR3: CASSGTSGGTDTQYF; DNA: TGTGCCAGCAGCGGGACTAGCGGGGGCACAGATACGCAGTATTTT
D: TRBD1; J: TRBJ2-7; size: .; length: 14; V: TRBV27; CDR3: CASSSWDRGREQYF; DNA: TGTGCCAGCAGTTCCTGGGACAGGGGGCGCGAGCAGTACTTC
D: TRBD2; J: TRBJ2-1; size: few; length: 16; V: TRBV9; CDR3: CASSVGGGALLDEQFF; DNA: TGTGCCAGCAGCGTAGGCGGGGGGGCGCTCCTCGATGAGCAGTTCTTC
D: .; J: TRBJ1-5; size: .; length: 17; V: TRBV19; CDR3: CASSITQGSFRNQPQHF; DNA: TGTGCCAGTAGTATTACACAGGGAAGTTTCAGAAATCAGCCCCAGCATTTT
D: .; J: TRBJ1-2; size: few; length: 14; V: TRBV7-9; CDR3: CASSLALRDDGYTF; DNA: TGTGCCAGCAGCTTAGCGCTCAGGGACGATGGCTACACCTTC
D: .; J: TRBJ2-5; size: few; length: 14; V: TRBV7-9; CDR3: CASSLREIEETQYF; DNA: TGTGCCAGCAGCTTGCGGGAAATTGAGGAGACCCAGTACTTC
D: TRBD2; J: TRBJ2-5; size: .; length: 15; V: TRBV6-6; CDR3: CASSYEAGGGETQYF; DNA: TGTGCCAGCAGTTATGAAGCGGGGGGCGGGGAGACCCAGTACTTC
D: TRBD2; J: TRBJ2-5; size: .; length: 15; V: TRBV15; CDR3: CATSRDPSGGETQYF; DNA: TGTGCCACCAGCAGAGATCCCTCCGGGGGGGAGACCCAGTACTTC
D: TRBD2; J: TRBJ2-2; size: few; length: 16; V: TRBV9; CDR3: CASSGLAGSPGGELFF; DNA: TGTGCCAGCAGTGGACTAGCGGGGTCCCCTGGGGGGGAGCTGTTTTTT
D: TRBD2; J: TRBJ2-5; size: few; length: 15; V: TRBV29-1; CDR3: CSARGLAGGQETQYF; DNA: TGCAGCGCAAGAGGACTAGCGGGGGGCCAAGAGACCCAGTACTTC
D: .; J: TRBJ2-1; size: few; length: 14; V: TRBV5-1; CDR3: CASSLVASYNEQFF; DNA: TGCGCCAGCAGCTTGGTCGCCAGCTACAATGAGCAGTTCTTC
D: .; J: TRBJ1-4; size: few; length: 13; V: TRBV6-6; CDR3: CAGKGTTNEKLFF; DNA: TGTGCCGGGAAGGGGACAACTAATGAAAAACTGTTTTTT
D: .; J: TRBJ1-1; size: .; length: 13; V: TRBV29-1; CDR3: CSVEDLKGRVAFF; DNA: TGCAGCGTTGAAGATCTTAAGGGGCGCGTAGCTTTCTTT
D: .; J: TRBJ2-7; size: .; length: 15; V: TRBV6-4; CDR3: CASSDSAGTTYEQYF; DNA: TGTGCCAGCAGTGACTCGGCAGGCACCACCTACGAGCAGTACTTC
D: .; J: TRBJ1-2; size: .; length: 13; V: TRBV27; CDR3: CASSFYGYYGYTF; DNA: TGTGCCAGCAGTTTCTATGGTTACTATGGCTACACCTTC
D: .; J: TRBJ2-3; size: few; length: 16; V: TRBV9; CDR3: CASSVEEGGGTDTQYF; DNA: TGTGCCAGCAGCGTAGAGGAGGGGGGAGGAACAGATACGCAGTATTTT
D: TRBD1; J: TRBJ1-3; size: .; length: 14; V: TRBV25-1; CDR3: CASTATGAGNTIYF; DNA: TGTGCCAGCACTGCGACAGGGGCTGGAAACACCATATATTTT
D: .; J: TRBJ1-4; size: .; length: 11; V: TRBV30; CDR3: CAGGGGEKLFF; DNA: TGTGCCGGTGGGGGCGGTGAAAAACTGTTTTTT
D: .; J: TRBJ2-4; size: .; length: 13; V: TRBV25-1; CDR3: CASTWQGNSIQYF; DNA: TGTGCCAGCACCTGGCAGGGAAACAGCATTCAGTACTTC
D: .; J: TRBJ2-2; size: .; length: 17; V: TRBV6-4; CDR3: CASSDKKGSPDTGELFF; DNA: TGTGCCAGCAGTGACAAAAAGGGGTCCCCCGACACCGGGGAGCTGTTTTTT
D: .; J: TRBJ1-1; size: .; length: 13; V: TRBV29-1; CDR3: CSARTPTNTEAFF; DNA: TGCAGCGCCCGGACCCCTACGAACACTGAAGCTTTCTTT
D: TRBD2; J: TRBJ2-5; size: few; length: 10; V: TRBV20-1; CDR3: CSAFGGVQYF; DNA: TGCAGTGCCTTCGGGGGGGTGCAGTACTTC
D: .; J: TRBJ2-3; size: few; length: 13; V: TRBV7-2; CDR3: CASSFTNTDTQYF; DNA: TGTGCCAGCAGCTTTACCAACACAGATACGCAGTATTTT
D: .; J: TRBJ1-2; size: few; length: 12; V: TRBV7-2; CDR3: CASSLSGVGYTF; DNA: TGTGCCAGCAGCTTATCGGGGGTCGGCTACACCTTC
D: .; J: TRBJ1-1; size: .; length: 14; V: TRBV19; CDR3: CASSIGSMNTEAFF; DNA: TGTGCCAGTAGTATCGGGAGCATGAACACTGAAGCTTTCTTT
D: TRBD1; J: TRBJ2-4; size: .; length: 17; V: TRBV5-4; CDR3: CASSRVPGTVAKNIQYF; DNA: TGTGCCAGCAGCCGCGTTCCCGGGACAGTAGCCAAAAACATTCAGTACTTC
D: .; J: TRBJ1-3; size: few; length: 13; V: TRBV30; CDR3: CGNGASSGNTIYF; DNA: TGTGGCAACGGGGCCTCCTCTGGAAACACCATATATTTT
D: .; J: TRBJ2-7; size: .; length: 14; V: TRBV6-5; CDR3: CASRRPGLDYEQYF; DNA: TGTGCCAGCAGACGCCCCGGCCTAGATTACGAGCAGTACTTC
D: .; J: TRBJ2-2; size: few; length: 12; V: TRBV11-2; CDR3: CASSFNTGELFF; DNA: TGTGCCAGCAGCTTCAACACCGGGGAGCTGTTTTTT
D: .; J: TRBJ2-5; size: few; length: 12; V: TRBV29-1; CDR3: CSARGDFETQYF; DNA: TGCAGCGCAAGAGGGGATTTTGAGACCCAGTACTTC
D: TRBD2; J: TRBJ2-5; size: .; length: 14; V: TRBV25-1; CDR3: CASRAGEGQETQYF; DNA: TGTGCCAGCAGGGCCGGGGAGGGTCAAGAGACCCAGTACTTC
D: .; J: TRBJ1-1; size: .; length: 13; V: TRBV7-3; CDR3: CASSSRANTEAFF; DNA: TGTGCCAGCAGCTCCAGGGCGAACACTGAAGCTTTCTTT
D: TRBD1; J: TRBJ2-6; size: .; length: 18; V: TRBV7-6; CDR3: CAIPLTGGAAGGANVLTF; DNA: TGTGCCATCCCCCTTACAGGGGGCGCAGCTGGTGGGGCCAACGTCCTGACTTTC
D: .; J: TRBJ2-7; size: few; length: 13; V: TRBV28; CDR3: CASTPAGADEQYF; DNA: TGTGCCAGCACCCCTGCGGGGGCGGACGAGCAGTACTTC
D: .; J: TRBJ1-2; size: .; length: 9; V: TRBV20-1; CDR3: CSAASGYTF; DNA: TGCAGTGCTGCCAGTGGCTACACCTTC
D: .; J: TRBJ2-2; size: .; length: 16; V: TRBV4-3; CDR3: CASSQDWAGNTGELFF; DNA: TGCGCCAGCAGCCAAGATTGGGCTGGAAACACCGGGGAGCTGTTTTTT
D: .; J: TRBJ2-5; size: .; length: 13; V: TRBV27; CDR3: CASSLSHAAAQYF; DNA: TGTGCCAGCAGTTTATCCCACGCGGCGGCCCAGTACTTC
D: TRBD1; J: TRBJ2-2; size: .; length: 14; V: TRBV7-3; CDR3: CASTGTGNTGELFF; DNA: TGTGCCAGCACCGGGACAGGGAACACCGGGGAGCTGTTTTTT
D: .; J: TRBJ1-3; size: .; length: 16; V: TRBV4-3; CDR3: CASSQDQGRTGNTIYF; DNA: TGCGCCAGCAGCCAAGATCAGGGGAGGACTGGAAACACCATATATTTT